This is a list of T cell receptor beta chains from one sample in a study of spatial heterogeneity in lung cancer. TCRdb itself ran the 5' RACE reads through MiXCR, one entry per CDR3 protein. The sample has roughly 10,000 distinct CDR3 sequences, 3.5% to 4.5% seen once. Sequences were derived from PBMCs, sampled at surgery. These receptors were collected from a female donor with early-stage non-small cell lung cancer. Each CDR3 is given with its conserved first and last residue. The D gene is left open where the match is weak. The size field reads once, few or many counts, or a class when the clone is expanded.

CDR3	DNA	V	D	size	J
CASSANLNTGELFF	TGTGCCAGCAGCGCGAATCTGAACACCGGGGAGCTGTTTTTT	TRBV2	-	many	TRBJ2-2
CASSLGTSGRHNEQFF	TGTGCCAGCAGCTTAGGGACTAGCGGGAGGCACAATGAGCAGTTCTTC	TRBV7-9	TRBD2	many	TRBJ2-1
CASSRDGAGGGYTF	TGTGCCAGCTCTCGCGACGGGGCAGGCGGGGGCTACACCTTC	TRBV12-3/TRBV12-4	-	many	TRBJ1-2
CASSLAHEQYF	TGTGCCAGCAGCTTAGCTCACGAGCAGTACTTC	TRBV7-2	-	many	TRBJ2-7
CASRRTGVYEQYF	TGTGCCAGCAGGCGGACAGGGGTCTACGAGCAGTACTTC	TRBV12-3/TRBV12-4	TRBD1	many	TRBJ2-7
CASSQQTGGGYGYTF	TGTGCCAGCAGTCAACAGACAGGGGGCGGCTATGGCTACACCTTC	TRBV12-3/TRBV12-4	TRBD1	many	TRBJ1-2
CASSPNAPPDTQYF	TGTGCCAGCTCACCAAACGCCCCCCCAGATACGCAGTATTTT	TRBV18	-	many	TRBJ2-3
CASRRGGTGELFF	TGTGCCAGCAGAAGAGGCGGGACCGGGGAGCTGTTTTTT	TRBV6-5	-	many	TRBJ2-2
CASSLALEGTQYF	TGCGCCAGCAGCTTGGCCCTAGAGGGGACCCAGTACTTC	TRBV5-1	-	many	TRBJ2-5
CSARQFGSGANVLTF	TGCAGTGCTAGACAGTTTGGCTCTGGGGCCAACGTCCTGACTTTC	TRBV20-1	-	many	TRBJ2-6
CASSQAVQLYGYTF	TGTGCCAGCAGCCAAGCGGTACAGCTCTATGGCTACACCTTC	TRBV3-1	-	many	TRBJ1-2
CASSSGQGKFHEQYF	TGTGCCAGCAGCTCTGGACAGGGGAAGTTCCACGAGCAGTACTTC	TRBV7-7	TRBD1	many	TRBJ2-7
CSVDTSGSTDTQYF	TGCAGCGTTGACACTAGCGGGAGTACTGATACGCAGTATTTT	TRBV29-1	TRBD2	many	TRBJ2-3
CASSYLPTGLSQSAQHF	TGTGCCAGCAGTTACTTGCCGACAGGCCTCTCCCAATCAGCCCAGCATTTT	TRBV6-2/TRBV6-3	-	many	TRBJ1-5
CSAIPGFTEAFF	TGCAGTGCTATCCCAGGGTTCACTGAAGCTTTCTTT	TRBV20-1	-	many	TRBJ1-1
CASSQVATGELFF	TGTGCCAGCTCACAAGTGGCCACCGGGGAGCTGTTTTTT	TRBV18	-	few	TRBJ2-2
CASSVIGGRETQYF	TGTGCCAGCAGTGTAATTGGGGGGAGAGAGACCCAGTACTTC	TRBV25-1	-	many	TRBJ2-5
CASSLGQLSGEQYF	TGTGCCAGCAGCTTAGGTCAACTATCTGGCGAGCAGTACTTC	TRBV5-6	-	many	TRBJ2-7
CSVEDRKETQYF	TGCAGCGTTGAAGACAGAAAAGAGACCCAGTACTTC	TRBV29-1	-	many	TRBJ2-5
CASSLGRLADVTDTQYF	TGTGCCAGCAGTTTAGGCAGACTAGCGGACGTCACAGATACGCAGTATTTT	TRBV12-3/TRBV12-4	TRBD2	many	TRBJ2-3
CASSFSGGYTGELFF	TGTGCCAGCAGTTTTAGCGGGGGGTACACCGGGGAGCTGTTTTTT	TRBV27	TRBD2	many	TRBJ2-2
CASSQAASGGAFSNNEQFF	TGTGCCAGCAGCCAAGCGGCTAGCGGGGGGGCCTTCTCCAACAATGAGCAGTTCTTC	TRBV4-2	TRBD2	medium-sized	TRBJ2-1